This passage covers 28 T cell receptor beta chains from one sample sequenced in a study of PD-L1 blockade in urothelial cancer. Only in-frame clones appear in the TCRdb table, and some are missing; sequencing was by immunoSEQ multiplex PCR. The sample yields about 95,000 clones, around 90% seen once. This sample's time point: pretreatment peripheral blood. This specimen consisted of PBMCs, obtained around atezolizumab (anti-PD-L1) treatment. The receptors originated from a man between 60 and 70 years old with urothelial cancer.

This rearrangement joins TRBV19 to TRBJ2-7; TRBD2 matches at 11 bases. This CDR3 has 15 amino acids. The V gene's germline CDR1 is LNHDA and CDR2 SQIVND (reference sequence). V shed 3 bases, J shed 2 bases, and the junction held 3 bases outside the gene matches. The CDR3 DNA reads TGTGCCAGTAGTATTAGACTAGCGGGACCCTACGAGCAGTACTTC. Protein product: CASSIRLAGPYEQYF.

The chain couples TRBV19 to TRBJ1-1, with a possible D match to TRBD1 (5 bases). The V gene lost 6 bases and the J gene lost 2 bases, with 19 bases spanning the gap. This CDR3 is 16 amino acids long. The germline gives CDR1 LNHDA, CDR2 SQIVND (reference sequence). The CDR3 sequence: CASRSGGFGQNTEAFF. The CDR3 DNA is TGTGCCAGTAGATCGGGGGGGTTTGGCCAAAACACTGAAGCTTTCTTT. The full variable domain, completed using reference TRBV19 and TRBJ1-1, is DGGITQSPKYLFRKEGQNVTLSCEQNLNHDAMYWYRQDPGQGLRLIYYSQIVNDFQKGDIAEGYSVSREKKESFPLTVTSAQKNPTAFYLCASRSGGFGQNTEAFFGQGTRLTVV.

The chain uses TRBV11-2 and TRBJ2-7, with 10 bases matching TRBD2. The CDR3 consists of 15 residues. V shed 3 bases, J shed 3 bases, and the junction held 5 bases outside the gene matches. Germline V lookup: CDR1 SGHAT, CDR2 FQNNGV. CDR3 sequence (DNA): TGTGCCAGCAGCTTTACCAGCGGGGGGGGCTACGAGCAGTACTTC. It yields the protein CASSFTSGGGYEQYF.

V and J are TRBV2 and TRBJ2-1; TRBD2 agrees at 8 bases. Germline CDR1 and CDR2: SNHLY and FYNNEI. The CDR3 contains 15 residues. V lost 5 bases to trimming and J lost 1 base; unmatched junction nucleotides: 4. CDR3 amino acids: CASSLERGSYNEQFF. Written as DNA, the CDR3 is TGTGCCAGCAGTCTGGAGCGGGGGTCCTACAATGAGCAGTTCTTC. Drawing the rest from reference TRBV2 and TRBJ2-1, the complete variable domain is EPEVTQTPSHQVTQMGQEVILRCVPISNHLYFYWYRQILGQKVEFLVSFYNNEISEKSEIFDDQFSVERPDGSNFTLKIRSTKLEDSAMYFCASSLERGSYNEQFFGPGTRLTVL.

This chain connects TRBV2 to TRBJ1-4, with 9 bases aligning to TRBD1. The CDR3 runs 13 residues. The V gene end was trimmed by 8 bases and the J gene end by 8 bases; junction bases not matched to a gene: 6. The germline V gene encodes CDR1 SNHLY and CDR2 FYNNEI. CDR3 loop: CASGGQGIEKLFF. CDR3 in DNA: TGTGCCAGCGGGGGACAGGGAATCGAAAAACTGTTTTTT.

The chain recombines TRBV7-3 with TRBJ2-1; 8 nucleotides line up with TRBD2. Per germline, CDR1 SGHTA and CDR2 FQGTGA. The CDR3 runs to 16 residues. V gave up 5 bases and J gave up 9 bases; unmatched junction bases: 15. CDR3 loop: CASSLLSNGGAGEQFF. DNA of the CDR3: TGTGCCAGCAGCCTCCTATCAAACGGGGGGGCGGGTGAGCAGTTCTTC.

The genes are TRBV4-1 and TRBJ2-2, with 11 bases matching TRBD2. The germline V gene encodes CDR1 MGHRA and CDR2 YSYEKL. J gave up 3 bases and V 2 bases, and 2 bases lay outside the gene matches. CDR3 length equals 16 residues. The CDR3 protein is CASSQTSGGDTGELFF. The CDR3 nucleotides read TGCGCCAGCAGCCAAACTAGCGGGGGAGACACCGGGGAGCTGTTTTTT.

This clone turned up a few times. The J gene is TRBJ2-1, the V gene TRBV5-4; D gene ambiguous. Trimming took off 0 bases at V and 6 bases at J, with 10 bases between the two ends. Per germline, CDR1 SGHNT and CDR2 YYREEE (reference sequence). This CDR3 contains 14 residues. CDR3 DNA: TGTGCCAGCAGCTTGGGAGGTCGAAGCAATGAGCAGTTCTTC. Amino acids: CASSLGGRSNEQFF.

The chain has TRBV7-2 and TRBJ1-2; a possible D gene is TRBD1 (6 bases). Trimming cost V 1 base and J 5 bases, with 8 bases left between them. CDR1 is SGHTA and CDR2 is FQGNSA in the germline V gene. The length of the CDR3 is 13 residues. CDR3 region: CASSLGTEYGYTF. Here the CDR3 DNA reads TGTGCCAGCAGCTTAGGGACAGAGTATGGCTACACCTTC.

The genes are TRBV11-2 and TRBJ2-5; 7 nucleotides line up with TRBD1. Per germline, CDR1 SGHAT and CDR2 FQNNGV. CDR3 length: 15 residues. The V gene end was trimmed by 4 bases and the J gene end by 3 bases; junction bases not matched to a gene: 8. The CDR3 sequence is CASSSFQGGEETQYF. The CDR3 DNA reads as TGTGCCAGCAGCTCCTTCCAAGGGGGCGAAGAGACCCAGTACTTC.

V is TRBV5-1 and J is TRBJ2-2; 14 bases are a match to TRBD2. Germline-derived CDR1 and CDR2 are SGHRS and YFSETQ. V was clipped by 3 bases and J by 2 bases; unmatched bases: 6. The CDR3 has 18 amino acids. The CDR3 here is CASSSGLAGALNTGELFF. The CDR3 nucleotides are TGCGCCAGCAGCTCGGGACTAGCGGGGGCACTCAACACCGGGGAGCTGTTTTTT.

In nucleotides, the CDR3 is TGTGCCAGCAGCGTGGGCGGGGAAAGCAATCAGCCCCAGCATTTT. This codes for CASSVGGESNQPQHF. The genes are TRBV9 and TRBJ1-5; D unresolved. Germline values: CDR1 SGDLS, CDR2 YYNGEE. V shed 2 bases and J shed 1 base, with 10 bases lying between them. The CDR3 length is 15 residues.

In its sample, this clone was seen a few times. J is TRBJ1-1 and V is TRBV20-1; D gene ambiguous. The germline V gene encodes CDR1 DFQATT and CDR2 SNEGSKA (reference sequence). This CDR3 comprises 11 residues. The V and J ends lost 3 bases and 3 bases respectively, with 5 bases between them. The CDR3 nucleotides are TGCAGTGCTAGTCAGTACACTGAAGCTTTCTTT. Protein product: CSASQYTEAFF.

The chain combines TRBV4-1 with TRBJ1-2, with D maybe TRBD1 (6 bases). This CDR3 region has 11 residues. V lost 11 bases, J lost 7 bases, and 14 bases lay in between. CDR1 and CDR2 (germline): MGHRA, YSYEKL. The CDR3 DNA sequence: TGCGCCGGTGGGGGGGCAGGTGGCTACACCTTC. It translates to CAGGGAGGYTF.

A word on this clone: This sample also contains other DNA sequences that code for the same CDR3. This rearrangement joins TRBV7-3 to TRBJ2-6, with 7 bases that match TRBD1. The CDR3 contains 15 residues. CDR1 is SGHTA, CDR2 FQGTGA, per germline. V was pared by 4 bases and J by 2 bases, with 2 bases of the junction left unmatched. This CDR3 reads CASSSTGTGANVLTF. CDR3 bases: TGTGCCAGCAGCTCGACAGGGACTGGGGCCAACGTCCTGACTTTC.

The genes are TRBV5-1 and TRBJ2-3; D is perhaps TRBD2 (7 bases). This CDR3 comprises 16 residues. Germline CDR1 and CDR2: SGHRS and YFSETQ. Trimming left V 3 bases short and J 0 bases short, with 14 bases between. CDR3 sequence reads: CASSSGGGPSTDTQYF. The CDR3 DNA reads as TGCGCCAGCAGCTCTGGGGGGGGGCCGAGCACAGATACGCAGTATTTT.

J is TRBJ2-5 and V is TRBV7-6; no clear D gene. Germline CDR1 is SGHVS and CDR2 is FNYEAQ. With 1 base removed from V and 5 bases from J, the gap between germline ends came to 8 bases. CDR3 size: 13 residues. CDR3 sequence reads: CASSLVFGETQYF. The CDR3 DNA follows: TGTGCCAGCAGCTTAGTATTTGGCGAGACCCAGTACTTC.

The V and J genes are TRBV2 and TRBJ2-7; 10 bases are shared with TRBD2. The junction had 9 bases not matched to a gene; V was cut back by 5 bases and J by 5 bases. The CDR3 consists of 15 residues. CDR1 SNHLY and CDR2 FYNNEI come from the germline V gene. The CDR3 here is CASSRESGGADEQYF. The CDR3 nucleotides read TGTGCCAGCAGTCGGGAAAGCGGGGGGGCCGACGAGCAGTACTTC. Using reference TRBV2 and TRBJ2-7 for the parts outside the CDR3, the full variable domain is EPEVTQTPSHQVTQMGQEVILRCVPISNHLYFYWYRQILGQKVEFLVSFYNNEISEKSEIFDDQFSVERPDGSNFTLKIRSTKLEDSAMYFCASSRESGGADEQYFGPGTRLTVT.

The rearrangement uses TRBV7-3 and TRBJ2-2; weak D call: TRBD2 (5 bases). This CDR3 has 16 residues. V gave up 5 bases and J gave up 2 bases, with 15 bases separating them. Germline V gives CDR1 SGHTA, CDR2 FQGTGA. The CDR3 region is CASSPQAPGNTGELFF. In nucleotides, the CDR3 is TGTGCCAGCAGCCCGCAAGCTCCGGGAAACACCGGGGAGCTGTTTTTT. Drawing the rest from reference TRBV7-3 and TRBJ2-2, the complete variable domain is GAGVSQTPSNKVTEKGKYVELRCDPISGHTALYWYRQSLGQGPEFLIYFQGTGAADDSGLPNDRFFAVRPEGSVSTLKIQRTERGDSAVYLCASSPQAPGNTGELFFGEGSRLTVL.

This chain connects TRBV2 to TRBJ2-1; TRBD2 aligns across 14 bases. The CDR3 extends over 16 amino acids. The germline V gene has CDR1 SNHLY and CDR2 FYNNEI. The junction had 9 bases not matched to a gene; V was cut back by 7 bases and J by 7 bases. Here the CDR3 DNA reads TGTGCCAGCACTATATTAAGACTAGCGGGGGGGAATGAGCAGTTCTTC. Protein: CASTILRLAGGNEQFF.

This rearrangement joins TRBV27 to TRBJ2-7; TRBD1 matches at 8 bases. Unmatched junction bases numbered 10, after V lost 6 bases and J lost 0 bases. The CDR3 spans 16 residues. CDR1 is MNHEY and CDR2 is SMNVEV in the germline V gene (reference sequence). The CDR3 spells CASRLTGAVNSYEQYF. CDR3 in DNA: TGTGCCAGCAGACTGACAGGGGCCGTAAACTCCTACGAGCAGTACTTC.

This clone was counted a few times. The rearrangement uses TRBV7-9 and TRBJ2-2; tentatively, D is TRBD2 (5 bases). V shed 2 bases and J shed 2 bases, with 9 bases lying between them. The CDR3 spans 15 residues. Germline V gene data show CDR1 as SEHNR and CDR2 as FQNEAQ (reference sequence). The CDR3 coding sequence is TGTGCCAGCAGCTTAAACGGACTTAACACCGGGGAGCTGTTTTTT. Amino acid sequence: CASSLNGLNTGELFF.

The chain carries TRBV10-2 and TRBJ1-2, with 9 positions matching TRBD1. The CDR3 is 15 residues long. Trimming cost V 5 bases and J 4 bases; bases outside gene matches: 8. From germline, CDR1 is WSHSY and CDR2 SAAADI. DNA for the CDR3: TGCGCCAGCAGTATACAGGGGGCGGACCTCTATGGCTACACCTTC. Translated: CASSIQGADLYGYTF.

The chain couples TRBV6-1 to TRBJ2-7; D not resolved. V was clipped by 0 bases and J by 6 bases, with 12 bases between them. The CDR3 consists of 14 residues. Germline CDR1 is MNHNS and CDR2 is SASEGT. The CDR3, as DNA: TGTGCCAGCAGTGAAGCGGTGGTCCCTATCGAGCAGTACTTC. Translation: CASSEAVVPIEQYF.

The chain is built from TRBV4-1 and TRBJ1-4; D not resolved. This CDR3 is 11 amino acids long. V was cut by 0 bases and J by 11 bases, with 4 bases left in between. Germline V CDR1 and CDR2: MGHRA, YSYEKL. For the CDR3, the DNA is TGCGCCAGCAGCCAAGACAGGAAACTGTTTTTT. Its protein product is CASSQDRKLFF.

The rearrangement joins TRBV9 to TRBJ2-2; 10 bases line up with TRBD2. The CDR3 loop spans 15 amino acids. The V and J ends lost 2 bases and 6 bases, in that order; junction bases with no gene match: 4. The germline V gene has CDR1 SGDLS and CDR2 YYNGEE. The CDR3 DNA reads as TGTGCCAGCAGCGTCAGCGGGGGGGCCGCCGGGGAGCTGTTTTTT. Protein: CASSVSGGAAGELFF.

V and J are TRBV7-3 and TRBJ2-1, with TRBD2 matching 9 bases. Germline V CDR1 and CDR2: SGHTA, FQGTGA. V shed 5 bases, J shed 7 bases, and the junction held 6 bases outside the gene matches. The length of the CDR3 is 14 residues. DNA for the CDR3: TGTGCCAGCAGCCCGGGACTAGCCTCTAATGAGCAGTTCTTC. Encoded protein: CASSPGLASNEQFF.

The rearrangement links TRBV7-3 to TRBJ2-3, with D tentatively TRBD2 (5 bases). Per the germline V gene, CDR1 is SGHTA and CDR2 is FQGTGA. V was clipped by 1 base and J by 6 bases, with 14 bases between them. The CDR3 has 15 amino acids. DNA for the CDR3: TGTGCCAGCAGCTTAAGCTCGGGGAGCGGCGATACGCAGTATTTT. It encodes CASSLSSGSGDTQYF.